This T cell receptor (beta chain) comes out of a study of CD8+ T cells in alopecia areata. Extracted RNA was reverse transcribed, and the resulting cDNA served as sequencing template. Some clones are missing from TCRdb's copy, which holds only in-frame ones; the method was immunoSEQ multiplex PCR. The sample has 90,000 to 120,000 clones; 84% are singletons. The treatment denotes: oral pan-JAK inhibitor, 5-10 mg twice daily. The CDR3 is 15 residues long. Trimming removed 3 bases from V and 4 bases from J; junction bases left unmatched: 8. Germline values: CDR1 LNHDA, CDR2 SQIVND (reference sequence). The source of this sequence is a human donor with alopecia areata. The chain links TRBV19 to TRBJ2-7; the match to TRBD1 covers 8 bases. The sample was CD8+ T cells sorted from blood, taken at week 24, from a patient treated with tofacitinib. The CDR3 loop is CASSIGQGLVYEQYF. CDR3 nucleotide sequence: TGTGCCAGTAGTATCGGACAGGGCCTTGTGTACGAGCAGTACTTC.